This TCR beta chain was captured by sequencing in a study of Graves' ophthalmopathy and Graves' hyperthyroidism. Study overall: Before any treatment was given, at initial diagnosis, peripheral blood was collected.

V lost 2 bases, J lost 2 bases, and 13 bases lay in between. Germline V gives CDR1 SGHAT, CDR2 FQNNGV. The CDR3 consists of 15 residues. Amplified TCR beta CDR3 regions were obtained using RNA transcripts as template. HTBI primers were used in a first-round RT-PCR, which preceded a second-round multiplex PCR. TCRdb reanalysed the multiplex PCR reads using MiXCR and keeps one entry per CDR3 protein. Here the sample spans roughly 500,000 distinct CDR3 sequences, about an eighth being singletons. This clonotype was recorded many times. Its target is not known. Additional autoimmune diseases, uncontrolled infections, pregnancy or lactation disqualified patients. General study points: A 13-signature model separated ophthalmopathy from stable hyperthyroidism, reaching around 90% sensitivity and 81.08% specificity cross-validated. Ophthalmopathy progression cases were predicted by the model with 55% to 71% sensitivity and 72% to 80% specificity.

The sequencing sample was made of blood. V and J are TRBV11-2 and TRBJ2-7; a weak D match, TRBD1 (6 bases). The TCR sequence derives from a woman aged 25 to 45 with Graves' ophthalmopathy. In nucleotides, the CDR3 is TGTGCCAGCAGCTTATCTGGGGGCCCAGCCTACGAGCAGTACTTC. This codes for CASSLSGGPAYEQYF.